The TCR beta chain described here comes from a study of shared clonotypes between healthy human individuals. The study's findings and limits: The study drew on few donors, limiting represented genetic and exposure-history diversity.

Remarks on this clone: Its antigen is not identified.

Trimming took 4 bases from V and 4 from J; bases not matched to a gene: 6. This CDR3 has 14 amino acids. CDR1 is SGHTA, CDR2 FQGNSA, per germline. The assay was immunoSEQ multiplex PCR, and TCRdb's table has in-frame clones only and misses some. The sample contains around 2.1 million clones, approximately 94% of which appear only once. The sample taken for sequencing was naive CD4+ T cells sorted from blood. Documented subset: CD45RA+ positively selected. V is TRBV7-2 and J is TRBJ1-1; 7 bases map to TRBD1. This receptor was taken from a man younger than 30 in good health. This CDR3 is CASSSTRGITEAFF. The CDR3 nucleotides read TGTGCCAGCAGCTCTACCAGGGGGATCACTGAAGCTTTCTTT.